A single sample gave rise to the 21 T cell receptor beta chains below, sequenced in a study of blood T cell repertoires in COVID-19. The table came from immunoSEQ multiplex PCR; TCRdb's copy has only in-frame clones and leaves some out. The sample yields about 220,000 clones, roughly 80% seen once. Sequences were obtained from peripheral blood. The receptors come from a woman aged 25 to 39 who had recovered from COVID-19.

The rearrangement links TRBV7-6 to TRBJ2-7, with 7 nucleotides matching TRBD2. Germline CDR1 reads SGHVS; CDR2 reads FNYEAQ. V was clipped by 0 bases and J by 2 bases; unmatched bases: 4. The CDR3 length is 15 residues. CDR3 loop: CASSLALAETYEQYF. The CDR3 nucleotides are TGTGCCAGCAGCTTAGCCCTAGCGGAAACCTACGAGCAGTACTTC.

The chain combines TRBV9 with TRBJ2-5; no firm D call. Germline V gene sequence: CDR1 SGDLS, CDR2 YYNGEE. Trimming stripped 0 bases from V and 0 bases from J, with 6 bases between. The CDR3 is 14 residues long. The DNA for the CDR3 is TGTGCCAGCAGCGTAGGCCAGAACCAAGAGACCCAGTACTTC. Amino acid sequence: CASSVGQNQETQYF.

The CDR3 spells CAGPGVETQYF. The CDR3 DNA reads TGTGCCGGGCCGGGGGTGGAGACCCAGTACTTC. The rearrangement joins TRBV2 to TRBJ2-5; D might be TRBD2 (6 bases). The CDR3 contains 11 residues. Trimming took 11 bases from V and 5 from J, leaving 12 bases between them. Germline loops: CDR1 SNHLY, CDR2 FYNNEI.

The CDR3 nucleotides read TGCGCCAGCAGAGGGGGTGAAGAAGAGACCCAGTACTTC. Its protein is CASRGGEEETQYF. The V gene is TRBV5-1, the J gene TRBJ2-5; TRBD1 might be the D (6 bases). The CDR3 has 13 residues. Germline V gives CDR1 SGHRS, CDR2 YFSETQ. V shed 5 bases and J shed 3 bases, with 11 bases lying between them.

Ten or more counts support this clone. This chain links TRBV25-1 with TRBJ1-6, with 9 bases lining up with TRBD1. The CDR3 length is 14 residues. Germline CDR1 is MGHDK and CDR2 is SYGVNS. V lost 3 bases and J lost 7; bases outside the gene matches: 1. CDR3 residues: CASSETGGNSPLHF. CDR3 coding DNA: TGTGCCAGCAGTGAGACAGGGGGAAATTCACCCCTCCACTTT.

This clone was seen a single time. The chain recombines TRBV24-1 with TRBJ2-1, with D perhaps matching TRBD1 (6 bases). V was clipped by 6 bases and J by 10 bases, with 15 bases between them. The CDR3 runs to 13 residues. Germline V lookup: CDR1 KGHDR, CDR2 SFDVKD. CDR3: CATSKPRGKEQFF. DNA for the CDR3: TGTGCCACCAGTAAACCCAGGGGCAAGGAGCAGTTCTTC.

The chain couples TRBV2 to TRBJ2-7; TRBD2 aligns across 7 bases. V shed 4 bases, J shed 6 bases, and the junction held 6 bases outside the gene matches. Germline V lookup: CDR1 SNHLY, CDR2 FYNNEI. The CDR3 runs to 13 residues. CDR3 sequence reads: CASSASGRGEQYF. As DNA, the CDR3 is TGTGCCAGCAGTGCTTCGGGGAGGGGCGAGCAGTACTTC.

This clone was counted between two and nine times. The chain has TRBV7-9 and TRBJ1-5, with D perhaps matching TRBD1 (5 bases). CDR1 and CDR2 from the germline V gene are SEHNR and FQNEAQ (reference sequence). The V end lost 6 bases, the J end lost 4 bases, and 16 bases lay between the germline ends. CDR3 length: 15 amino acids. The CDR3 DNA reads TGTGCCAGCAGAGCGGGACCAGACGGTAATCAGCCCCAGCATTTT. The encoded protein is CASRAGPDGNQPQHF.

V gene TRBV19 combines with J gene TRBJ1-1, with D maybe TRBD1 (5 bases). The CDR3 runs to 12 residues. In germline, CDR1 is LNHDA, CDR2 SQIVND (reference sequence). Trimming shortened V by 5 bases and J by 6 bases, and 10 bases separated the two germline ends. In nucleotides, the CDR3 is TGTGCCAGTAGTGCCCAGGGTGCTGAAGCTTTCTTT. It encodes CASSAQGAEAFF.

The V gene is TRBV6-4, the J gene TRBJ2-2; TRBD2 matches 14 bases. The CDR3 is 18 amino acids. V lost 5 bases, J lost 3 bases, and 8 bases stayed unmatched. Germline CDR1 is MRHNA and CDR2 is SNTAGT. The DNA of the CDR3 is TGTGCCAGCAGTCGGACTAGCGGGAGGACTTGGGACACCGGGGAGCTGTTTTTT. Translating it yields CASSRTSGRTWDTGELFF.

This chain links TRBV4-1 with TRBJ2-7; possible D gene TRBD2, 6 bases. The CDR3 has 17 residues. V was pared by 4 bases and J by 7 bases, with 26 bases between. The germline V gene has CDR1 MGHRA and CDR2 YSYEKL. CDR3 DNA sequence: TGCGCCAGCAGCCGTTCGCCCCGACTCTTCCCCCGGGGGGAGCAGTACTTC. The encoded protein is CASSRSPRLFPRGEQYF.

The chain links TRBV30 to TRBJ2-7, with D unclear. V dropped 5 bases and J dropped 5 bases, with 10 bases sitting between them. The germline CDR1 and CDR2 sequences are GTSNPN and SVGIG (reference sequence). CDR3 length: 11 residues. The CDR3 protein is CAWERYHEQYF. The CDR3 DNA reads TGTGCCTGGGAGAGGTACCACGAGCAGTACTTC.

The rearrangement joins TRBV24-1 to TRBJ2-1, with TRBD2 identical over 9 bases. The V and J ends lost 6 bases and 0 bases, in that order; junction bases with no gene match: 11. The CDR3 is 18 residues long. In germline, CDR1 is KGHDR, CDR2 SFDVKD. DNA for the CDR3: TGTGCCACCAGTACCCCCGGTGGTAGCGGGAGCTCCTACAATGAGCAGTTCTTC. It is translated as CATSTPGGSGSSYNEQFF.

This clone was seen a few times. The gene calls are TRBV2 and TRBJ1-5; 12 nucleotides line up with TRBD1. Trimming at V came to 4 bases and at J to 7 bases, leaving 14 bases not matched to a gene. In germline, CDR1 is SNHLY, CDR2 FYNNEI. CDR3 length equals 18 residues. CDR3 bases: TGTGCCAGCAGTGGGCTCCGCACGGGACAGGGGGCAGGACAGCCCCAGCATTTT. Translating gives CASSGLRTGQGAGQPQHF. The full variable domain, in which reference TRBV2 and TRBJ1-5 provide the parts outside the CDR3, is EPEVTQTPSHQVTQMGQEVILRCVPISNHLYFYWYRQILGQKVEFLVSFYNNEISEKSEIFDDQFSVERPDGSNFTLKIRSTKLEDSAMYFCASSGLRTGQGAGQPQHFGDGTRLSIL.

This clone has only one observation. V is TRBV3-1 (or the pseudogene TRBV3-2) and J is TRBJ1-1, with 7 bases matching TRBD1. Germline V gives CDR1 LGHDT, CDR2 YNNKEL (reference sequence). The CDR3 is made up of 12 amino acids. V trimming: 6 bases; J trimming: 7 bases; junction bases outside the gene matches: 5. In nucleotides, the CDR3 is TGTGCCAGCAGTCCACAGGGGTTTGAAGCTTTCTTT. It encodes CASSPQGFEAFF.

The chain couples TRBV7-6 to TRBJ1-5; 9 bases match TRBD1. V was pared by 4 bases and J by 9 bases, with 7 bases of the junction left unmatched. CDR1 is SGHVS, CDR2 FNYEAQ, per germline. The CDR3 is 14 residues long. The CDR3 bases are TGTGCCAGCAGCTCCGGACAGGGGATGTCGCCCCAGCATTTT. It is translated as CASSSGQGMSPQHF.

The chain carries TRBV28 and TRBJ1-5; tentatively, D is TRBD1 (6 bases). Germline CDR1 MDHEN, CDR2 SYDVKM. The CDR3 loop spans 15 amino acids. V lost 7 bases, J lost 7 bases, and 20 bases lay in between. CDR3 residues: CASMTTGYGKQPQHF. The CDR3 DNA sequence: TGTGCCAGCATGACCACAGGGTACGGGAAACAGCCCCAGCATTTT.

The chain has TRBV6-5 and TRBJ2-7; 7 bases agree with TRBD2. The CDR3 contains 15 residues. Losses at the gene ends were 4 bases for V and 0 bases for J; bases not matched to a gene: 6. Germline V gives CDR1 MNHEY, CDR2 SVGAGI. The CDR3 spells CASSSGGEGSYEQYF. In nucleotides, the CDR3 is TGTGCCAGCAGTTCGGGGGGAGAGGGCTCCTACGAGCAGTACTTC.

The J gene is TRBJ2-7, the V gene TRBV10-3; possibly TRBD1 for D (6 bases). The CDR3 runs 16 residues. V shed 7 bases and J shed 0 bases, with 19 bases lying between them. Germline CDR1 is ENHRY and CDR2 is SYGVKD. The CDR3 reads CAITPDQSGASYEQYF. DNA for the CDR3: TGTGCCATCACCCCAGACCAGTCAGGGGCCTCCTACGAGCAGTACTTC.

The V call is TRBV6-5, the J call TRBJ1-3, with D perhaps TRBD1 (6 bases). Trimming stripped 6 bases from V and 2 bases from J, with 11 bases between. The CDR3 is 14 residues long. CDR1 MNHEY and CDR2 SVGAGI come from the germline V gene. CDR3: CASRRGNTGNTIYF. The CDR3 DNA sequence: TGTGCCAGCAGAAGGGGGAATACTGGAAACACCATATATTTT.

V and J are TRBV29-1 and TRBJ2-5, with D perhaps TRBD2 (7 bases). Trimming stripped 8 bases from V and 4 bases from J, with 20 bases between. The CDR3 runs to 14 residues. CDR1 SQVTM and CDR2 ANQGSEA come from the germline V gene. This CDR3 is CSLGGGAIPETQYF. CDR3 DNA sequence: TGCAGCCTAGGTGGGGGGGCTATACCAGAGACCCAGTACTTC. Complete variable domain (other parts from reference TRBV29-1 and TRBJ2-5): SAVISQKPSRDICQRGTSLTIQCQVDSQVTMMFWYRQQPGQSLTLIATANQGSEATYESGFVIDKFPISRPNLTFSTLTVSNMSPEDSSIYLCSLGGGAIPETQYFGPGTRLLVL.